These T cell receptor beta chains were read from a single sample in a study of shared clonotypes between healthy human individuals. Generated by immunoSEQ multiplex PCR, the TCRdb table keeps only in-frame clones and is missing some. The data contain some 660,000 clones, around 78% of them singletons. The specimen was memory CD4+ T cells sorted from blood. These TCRs come from a woman aged 30 to 39 in good health. Each CDR3 is given with its conserved first and last residue. The D gene is left open where the match is weak. A clone size is listed for some rows: how often the clone was seen (once, few, many), or a class if it is expanded.

d_gene	abundance	j_gene	v_gene	CDR3nt	CDR3aa
TRBD1	.	TRBJ2-1	TRBV10-2	TGCGCCAGCATATCAGACAGGGACGATGAGCAGTTCTTC	CASISDRDDEQFF
.	.	TRBJ2-7	TRBV2	TGTGCCAGCAGTGGGCGGACAGTGTTATCCTACGAGCAGTACTTC	CASSGRTVLSYEQYF
TRBD1	.	TRBJ2-7	TRBV5-6	TGTGCCAGCAGCTTGGGACAGGGTAGATACGAGCAGTACTTC	CASSLGQGRYEQYF
.	.	TRBJ1-4	TRBV29-1	TGCAGCGTTGGATTGGGCAGCCTTAATGAAAAACTGTTTTTT	CSVGLGSLNEKLFF
.	.	TRBJ2-7	TRBV28	TGTGCCAGCAGTTTATTATCGGTGTACGAGCAGTACTTC	CASSLLSVYEQYF
TRBD2	.	TRBJ2-3	TRBV7-9	TGTGCCAGCAGCAGGAAGGGACTAGCGGGGACAGATACGCAGTATTTT	CASSRKGLAGTDTQYF
TRBD1	.	TRBJ1-2	TRBV30	TGTGCCTGGAGTGTACAGGGGGAAAGGGGCTACACCTTC	CAWSVQGERGYTF
.	.	TRBJ2-2	TRBV2	TGTGCCAGCAGTGTCGCAGGGTCGAACACCGGGGAGCTGTTTTTT	CASSVAGSNTGELFF
TRBD1	many	TRBJ2-1	TRBV2	TGTGCCAGCAGTGGGGGACAGGGGGTCTACAATGAGCAGTTCTTC	CASSGGQGVYNEQFF
TRBD1	.	TRBJ1-4	TRBV6-1	TGTGCCAGCAGTGGGGGACAGTTGAATGAAAAACTGTTTTTT	CASSGGQLNEKLFF
.	many	TRBJ2-1	TRBV2	TGTGCCAGCCCCGCGACAGTCTCCTACAATGAGCAGTTCTTC	CASPATVSYNEQFF
.	.	TRBJ1-1	TRBV30	TGTGCCTGGAGTGTAGCGGCGCGGGCTTTCTTT	CAWSVAARAFF
.	.	TRBJ1-2	TRBV5-8	TGTGCCAGCAGCTCCGGACAGCTTCGAAACTATGGCTACACCTTC	CASSSGQLRNYGYTF
.	.	TRBJ2-7	TRBV6-5	TGTGCCAGCAGTTACTCGATTTGGGCTTACGAGCAGTACTTC	CASSYSIWAYEQYF
TRBD1	.	TRBJ1-4	TRBV5-1	TGCGCCAGCAGCCGTGGGTCAGGGGGCGCAGAAAAACTGTTTTTT	CASSRGSGGAEKLFF
TRBD1	.	TRBJ2-5	TRBV5-1	TGCGCCAGCAGCGTCGCCGACAGGGAGCCGGAGACCCAGTACTTC	CASSVADREPETQYF
.	.	TRBJ2-7	TRBV5-5	TGTGCCAGCAGCCGGGCCCCATCGGCCGAGCAGTACTTC	CASSRAPSAEQYF
TRBD2	.	TRBJ2-1	TRBV5-1	TGCGCCAGCGGTAGCGGGAGGGCCATGAATGAGCAGTTCTTC	CASGSGRAMNEQFF
.	.	TRBJ2-7	TRBV11-2	TGTGCCAGCACCCCCCCGGGCAGCTCAGGCTACGAGCAGTACTTC	CASTPPGSSGYEQYF
.	few	TRBJ1-3	TRBV10-3	TGTGCCATCAATCAAGACGTAAGCTCTGGAAACACCATATATTTT	CAINQDVSSGNTIYF
.	many	TRBJ2-7	TRBV19	TGTGCCAGTACCCAAGCGGAGGGGCGGTACGAGCAGTACTTC	CASTQAEGRYEQYF
.	.	TRBJ1-5	TRBV19	TGTGCCAGTACTCCATCATGGGGAGGGTCCAATCAGCCCCAGCATTTT	CASTPSWGGSNQPQHF
.	.	TRBJ2-2	TRBV10-1	TGCGCCAGCAGTGAGGTGACAGGTACTACCGGGGAGCTGTTTTTT	CASSEVTGTTGELFF
.	.	TRBJ2-7	TRBV10-3	TGTGCCACCGGAGGAGGGCGCTACGAGCAGTACTTC	CATGGGRYEQYF
TRBD1	.	TRBJ1-1	TRBV7-3	TGTGCCAGCAGCTTCCAGGGGGGGAACACTGAAGCTTTCTTT	CASSFQGGNTEAFF
.	.	TRBJ2-3	TRBV4-1	TGCGCCAGCAGCCAGTGGACCAGTCCTAGCACAGATACGCAGTATTTT	CASSQWTSPSTDTQYF
.	.	TRBJ2-1	TRBV27	TGTGCCAGCAGTAGACCGGGACTGAGGAATGAGCAGTTCTTC	CASSRPGLRNEQFF
TRBD2	.	TRBJ2-3	TRBV2	TGTGCCAGCAGGCCCTGGGCTAGCGGAGATAGGGATACGCAGTATTTT	CASRPWASGDRDTQYF
.	.	TRBJ1-1	TRBV6-6	TGTGCCAGCAGTTACCCGATGGGGGGTATGAACACTGAAGCTTTCTTT	CASSYPMGGMNTEAFF
.	.	TRBJ2-1	TRBV28	TGTGCCAGCAGTTCATCTCAAGATTGGGGTGAGCAGTTCTTC	CASSSSQDWGEQFF
TRBD2	.	TRBJ2-3	TRBV5-4	TGTGCCAGCAGCTTGAAAGGGTCAAGCGGGAGGATAGGCACAGATACGCAGTATTTT	CASSLKGSSGRIGTDTQYF
TRBD2	.	TRBJ2-3	TRBV28	TGTGCCAGCAGTTTCGAGAGACTAGCGGGAGCAGCAGATACGCAGTATTTT	CASSFERLAGAADTQYF
TRBD2	.	TRBJ2-5	TRBV7-2	TGTGCCAGCAGCTTAGCAGGGACTAGCGTAGGAGAGACCCAGTACTTC	CASSLAGTSVGETQYF
.	.	TRBJ1-5	TRBV2	TGTGCCAGCAGTGAACCGTCCACCAATCAGCCCCAGCATTTT	CASSEPSTNQPQHF
.	.	TRBJ2-5	TRBV19	TGTGCCAGTAGTGCCGGGGGGCCGGGGACCCAGTACTTC	CASSAGGPGTQYF
TRBD1	.	TRBJ1-1	TRBV7-3	TGTGCCAGCAGCCTAGACAGGGTCCGGAACACTGAAGCTTTCTTT	CASSLDRVRNTEAFF
.	few	TRBJ1-1	TRBV7-2	TGTGCCAGCAGCTTAGCGCGTCCGGAGAACACTGAAGCTTTCTTT	CASSLARPENTEAFF
.	.	TRBJ2-7	TRBV28	TGTGCCAGCAGTTTATATCTGAACTCCTACGAGCAGTACTTC	CASSLYLNSYEQYF
.	once	TRBJ1-1	TRBV19	TGTGCCAGTAGTGAGGACAGCACTGAAGCTTTCTTT	CASSEDSTEAFF
.	.	TRBJ2-6	TRBV21-1	TGTGCCGGCAATACCCCTGGGACGGAGTGCTCTGGGGCCAACGTCCTGACTTTC	CAGNTPGTECSGANVLTF
.	.	TRBJ2-6	TRBV7-8	TGTGCCAGCAGCACCGGGACTTACGGGACTGGGGCCAACGTCCTGACTTTC	CASSTGTYGTGANVLTF
.	few	TRBJ2-7	TRBV5-5	TGTGCCAGCAGCGGGGGAAACTACGAGCAGTACTTC	CASSGGNYEQYF
.	.	TRBJ2-7	TRBV5-1	TGCGCCAGCGGGTTGGGGGTCCCCCACTACGAGCAGTACTTC	CASGLGVPHYEQYF
.	.	TRBJ2-7	TRBV10-2	TGCGCCAGCAGTGAGGACAGTTCCCACGAGCAGTACTTC	CASSEDSSHEQYF
TRBD2	.	TRBJ2-1	TRBV5-1	TGCGCCAGCAGCTTGGCCGGGACTAGCCTTAATAATGAGCAGTTCTTC	CASSLAGTSLNNEQFF
TRBD1	once	TRBJ2-5	TRBV11-3	TGTGCCAGCAGCACATCCGGGACAGGGGGATCCGAGACCCAGTACTTC	CASSTSGTGGSETQYF
.	.	TRBJ1-2	TRBV7-3	TGTGCCAGCAGCTCCACGCGGGGGGAGATTAATGGCTACACCTTC	CASSSTRGEINGYTF
.	.	TRBJ1-2	TRBV11-2	TGTGCCAGCAGCTCCCAACTGTTGGGGGCAAACTATGGCTACACCTTC	CASSSQLLGANYGYTF
TRBD1	few	TRBJ1-1	TRBV6-5	TGTGCCAGCAGTTACGACAGGGGGCAGACTGAAGCTTTCTTT	CASSYDRGQTEAFF
TRBD2	.	TRBJ2-3	TRBV4-1	TGCGCCAGCAGCCAAACAACCGGGACTAGCGGGCCTAAGTATTTT	CASSQTTGTSGPKYF
TRBD1	.	TRBJ1-1	TRBV6-5	TGTGCCAGCAGACGGGGACAGAAAAACACTGAAGCTTTCTTT	CASRRGQKNTEAFF
.	.	TRBJ1-1	TRBV7-9	TGTGCCAGCAGCTTAAGTGGGAGCTCCATTGAGGCTTTCTTT	CASSLSGSSIEAFF
TRBD2	.	TRBJ2-6	TRBV6-6	TGTGCCAGCAGTTGGAGCGGGAACTCTGGGGCCAACGTCCTGACTTTC	CASSWSGNSGANVLTF
.	.	TRBJ2-3	TRBV29-1	TGCAGCGTTGAAGATCTAGGGGACATCACAGATACGCAGTATTTT	CSVEDLGDITDTQYF
.	.	TRBJ2-1	TRBV10-3	TGTGCCATCAGTGAGTATCTGGGAAATGAGCAGTTCTTC	CAISEYLGNEQFF
.	.	TRBJ1-1	TRBV7-8	TGTGCCAGCAGCCAGGGCATATACACTGAAGCTTTCTTT	CASSQGIYTEAFF
.	many	TRBJ1-1	TRBV12-5	TGTGCTAGTCTGCAGGGTTCGGGGTCTGAAGCTTTCTTT	CASLQGSGSEAFF
.	.	TRBJ1-5	TRBV7-9	TGTGCCAGCAGCGGGACATCGAATCAGCCCCAGCATTTT	CASSGTSNQPQHF
.	.	TRBJ2-7	TRBV2	TGTGCCAGCAGTGAACTTAGGAGCTCCTACGAGCAGTACTTC	CASSELRSSYEQYF